What follows are 30 T cell receptor beta chains derived from one specimen sequenced in a study of blood T cell repertoires in COVID-19. The method was immunoSEQ multiplex PCR; TCRdb's version includes in-frame clones alone and lacks a portion of them. There are around 280,000 clones in the sample; around 92% occur only once, and 11% lies in the top ten. Sequencing was carried out using peripheral blood. The receptors stem from a woman aged 25-40 years with COVID-19, enrolled during active disease.

This clone was counted a single time. The chain joins TRBV7-6 to TRBJ2-2, with a possible D match to TRBD2 (6 bases). Germline lookup yields CDR1 SGHVS and CDR2 FNYEAQ. There are 17 residues in the CDR3. The V end was cut by 1 base, the J end by 5 bases, with 17 bases between. The CDR3 DNA is TGTGCCAGCAGCTTAGATCCGGGAGCTCGGGGGACCGGGGAGCTGTTTTTT. The encoded protein is CASSLDPGARGTGELFF.

The chain uses TRBV14 and TRBJ2-2; 9 nucleotides agree with TRBD1. V shed 6 bases, J shed 1 base, and the junction held 3 bases outside the gene matches. The CDR3 is 15 residues long. CDR1 is SGHDN, CDR2 FVKESK, per germline. The CDR3 coding sequence is TGTGCCAGCAGTCGGGACAGGGTGAACACCGGGGAGCTGTTTTTT. Amino acid sequence: CASSRDRVNTGELFF. Full variable domain (rest looked up from reference TRBV14 and TRBJ2-2): EAGVTQFPSHSVIEKGQTVTLRCDPISGHDNLYWYRRVMGKEIKFLLHFVKESKQDESGMPNNRFLAERTGGTYSTLKVQPAELEDSGVYFCASSRDRVNTGELFFGEGSRLTVL.

This rearrangement joins TRBV19 to TRBJ1-1; a weak D match, TRBD1 (5 bases). The germline V gene encodes CDR1 LNHDA and CDR2 SQIVND (reference sequence). There are 13 residues in the CDR3. V lost 4 bases and J lost 7, with 13 bases in between. CDR3: CASSKTDWLEAFF. The CDR3 nucleotides read TGTGCCAGTAGTAAGACAGATTGGCTTGAAGCTTTCTTT. The whole variable domain, filled in from reference TRBV19 and TRBJ1-1, reads DGGITQSPKYLFRKEGQNVTLSCEQNLNHDAMYWYRQDPGQGLRLIYYSQIVNDFQKGDIAEGYSVSREKKESFPLTVTSAQKNPTAFYLCASSKTDWLEAFFGQGTRLTVV.

V usage is TRBV28 and J usage is TRBJ2-7; 10 bases align to TRBD2. J was trimmed by 3 bases and V by 6 bases; bases with no gene match: 5. Per germline, CDR1 MDHEN and CDR2 SYDVKM. The length of the CDR3 is 14 residues. The CDR3 here is CASRDSGGRYEQYF. The CDR3 nucleotides read TGTGCCAGCAGGGATAGCGGGGGGCGCTACGAGCAGTACTTC.

The CDR3 nucleotides are TGCGCCAGCAGTCACCTTGCGGCCTTACCCAAGAGCTCCTACGAGCAGTACTTC. Residues: CASSHLAALPKSSYEQYF. The rearrangement joins TRBV4-1 to TRBJ2-7; no clear D. This CDR3 is built from 18 residues. The germline V and J ends were trimmed by 6 bases and 0 bases, with 24 bases remaining between them. The germline gives CDR1 MGHRA, CDR2 YSYEKL.

A remark on this clone: This sample includes further DNA sequences coding for the same CDR3. The rearrangement uses TRBV27 and TRBJ1-2, with TRBD1 matching over 9 bases. Germline assignment: CDR1 MNHEY and CDR2 SMNVEV (reference sequence). This CDR3 has 13 amino acids. J gave up 5 bases and V 3 bases, and 1 base lay outside the gene matches. This CDR3 reads CASSFGTGYGYTF. The CDR3 DNA reads as TGTGCCAGCAGTTTCGGGACAGGGTATGGCTACACCTTC.

This sequence joins TRBV2 and TRBJ1-6; D is perhaps TRBD1 (5 bases). Germline CDR1 reads SNHLY; CDR2 reads FYNNEI. This CDR3 is built from 17 residues. Deletions cut 6 bases from V and 9 bases from J, with 24 bases between. CDR3 bases: TGTGCCAGCAGGGAATCAGGGTTTTCGGCGTGGGGTTCACCCCTCCACTTT. Its translation: CASRESGFSAWGSPLHF.

The rearrangement joins TRBV7-9 to TRBJ1-2, with 8 bases fitting TRBD1. After removal of 1 base from V and 0 bases from J, the junction contained 7 bases not matched to a gene. The CDR3 sequence is 17 residues long. Germline V CDR1 and CDR2: SEHNR, FQNEAQ (reference sequence). The chain's CDR3 is CASSLEATGDANYGYTF. DNA of the CDR3: TGTGCCAGCAGCTTAGAGGCGACAGGGGATGCTAACTATGGCTACACCTTC.

This chain links TRBV13 with TRBJ2-7, with 11 bases that match TRBD1. CDR3 length equals 15 residues. CDR1 is PRHDT and CDR2 is FYEKMQ in the germline V gene (reference sequence). The V segment lost 5 bases and the J segment 3 bases; nucleotides outside the gene matches: 6. The DNA of the CDR3 is TGTGCCAGCAGCACCCCCGGGACAGGGGGCTACGAGCAGTACTTC. It is translated as CASSTPGTGGYEQYF.

The chain uses TRBV12-2 and TRBJ2-3; the table assigns TRBD2, which was not confirmed against the DNA. TRBV12-2 is an annotated pseudogene. The CDR3 is 16 amino acids. CDR3 nucleotide sequence: TGTGCAAGTCGCTTCTCTAGCGGGGGCCAGGAAGATACGCAGTATTTT. Translation: CASRFSSGGQEDTQYF.

This clone was seen just once. The chain uses TRBV11-2 and TRBJ2-7, with 7 bases lining up with TRBD1. The CDR3 loop spans 14 amino acids. The trim removed 3 bases at V and 3 bases at J, leaving 5 bases unmatched. Germline V gene lookup returns CDR1 SGHAT and CDR2 FQNNGV. This chain's CDR3 is CASSLTGMIYEQYF. CDR3 nucleotides: TGTGCCAGCAGCTTGACAGGGATGATCTACGAGCAGTACTTC.

The chain carries TRBV9 and TRBJ2-3; 10 bases are shared with TRBD2. The CDR3 length is 18 residues. Germline loops: CDR1 SGDLS, CDR2 YYNGEE. V lost 0 bases and J lost 3; bases outside the gene matches: 10. In nucleotides, the CDR3 is TGTGCCAGCAGCGTAGTTAGCGGGGGGATTGATAGGACAGATACGCAGTATTTT. Translating it yields CASSVVSGGIDRTDTQYF.

The table lists this clone with a few counts. The chain links TRBV25-1 to TRBJ2-5, with 10 positions matching TRBD1. This CDR3 is built from 15 residues. Germline V CDR1 and CDR2: MGHDK, SYGVNS. With V trimmed by 5 bases and J by 5 bases, 8 bases remained unmatched. CDR3 nucleotide sequence: TGTGCCAGCAGTCCTGACAGGGGGCGCGGGGAGACCCAGTACTTC. Its protein is CASSPDRGRGETQYF.

The chain couples TRBV6-1 to TRBJ2-1, with a weak D call TRBD2 (5 bases). Germline values: CDR1 MNHNS, CDR2 SASEGT. Trimming removed 3 bases at V and 0 bases at J, with 12 bases between. This CDR3 has 16 residues. CDR3: CASSEDFPSSYNEQFF. The CDR3 DNA reads TGTGCCAGCAGTGAGGACTTTCCAAGCTCCTACAATGAGCAGTTCTTC.

The V gene is TRBV13, the J gene TRBJ2-7; 9 bases fit TRBD1. With V trimmed by 4 bases and J by 1 base, 5 bases remained unmatched. The CDR3 contains 15 residues. Germline-derived CDR1 and CDR2 are PRHDT and FYEKMQ (reference sequence). CDR3 nucleotides: TGTGCCAGCAGCTCATCCGGGACAGGGTCCTACGAGCAGTACTTC. As protein: CASSSSGTGSYEQYF. The full variable domain, its missing parts supplied by reference TRBV13 and TRBJ2-7, is AAGVIQSPRHLIKEKRETATLKCYPIPRHDTVYWYQQGPGQDPQFLISFYEKMQSDKGSIPDRFSAQQFSDYHSELNMSSLELGDSALYFCASSSSGTGSYEQYFGPGTRLTVT.

The chain couples TRBV5-4 to TRBJ1-1; unclear D gene. The CDR3 spans 14 residues. Germline-derived CDR1 and CDR2 are SGHNT and YYREEE (reference sequence). Trimming removed 4 bases from V and 2 bases from J, with 12 bases in between. Here the CDR3 DNA reads TGTGCCAGCAGCGGGAGGGCAGATAACACTGAAGCTTTCTTT. Amino acids: CASSGRADNTEAFF. The full variable domain, completed using reference TRBV5-4 and TRBJ1-1, is ETGVTQSPTHLIKTRGQQVTLRCSSQSGHNTVSWYQQALGQGPQFIFQYYREEENGRGNFPPRFSGLQFPNYSSELNVNALELDDSALYLCASSGRADNTEAFFGQGTRLTVV.

The rearrangement uses TRBV19 and TRBJ2-6; 10 bases are a match to TRBD2. V was pared by 3 bases and J by 0 bases, with 2 bases of the junction left unmatched. The CDR3 covers 17 residues. The germline V gene encodes CDR1 LNHDA and CDR2 SQIVND (reference sequence). Here the CDR3 reads CASSMGLATSGANVLTF. The CDR3 DNA sequence: TGTGCCAGTAGTATGGGACTAGCGACCTCTGGGGCCAACGTCCTGACTTTC.

The chain links TRBV7-8 to TRBJ1-6, with 7 bases identical to TRBD1. This CDR3 has 16 residues. CDR1 is SGHVS and CDR2 is FQNEAQ in the germline V gene. V lost 5 bases, J lost 1 base, and 5 bases stayed unmatched. CDR3 nucleotide sequence: TGTGCCAGCAGCCTATCAGGGGGTTCCTATAATTCACCCCTCCACTTT. It yields the protein CASSLSGGSYNSPLHF.

This chain connects TRBV5-8 to TRBJ2-1; D perhaps matches TRBD1 (7 bases). V was cut by 2 bases and J by 9 bases, with 12 bases left in between. Germline loops: CDR1 SGHTS, CDR2 YDEGEE. The CDR3 has 13 residues. The CDR3: CASSFSGGGEQFF. The CDR3 DNA is TGTGCCAGCAGCTTCTCAGGGGGAGGTGAGCAGTTCTTC.

This clone was counted between two and nine times. In DNA, the CDR3 is TGTGCCAGCAGCCAAAGGAGATCGCTGGCACCCCTCCACTTT. Translating it yields CASSQRRSLAPLHF. The rearrangement links TRBV3-1 (or the pseudogene TRBV3-2) to TRBJ1-6; D uncertain. The germline CDR1 and CDR2 sequences are LGHDT and YNNKEL (reference sequence). V lost 2 bases and J lost 11, with 13 bases in between. CDR3 length equals 14 residues.

The genes are TRBV2 and TRBJ1-4; 7 bases map to TRBD1. The CDR3 covers 16 residues. Germline CDR1 is SNHLY and CDR2 is FYNNEI. V was pared by 2 bases and J by 6 bases, with 9 bases of the junction left unmatched. The CDR3 sequence is CASSELVGDRDEKLFF. Here the CDR3 DNA reads TGTGCCAGCAGTGAACTCGTTGGGGACAGAGATGAAAAACTGTTTTTT.

Of note for this clone: The sample has other DNA sequences that encode this CDR3 too. The V and J genes are TRBV27 and TRBJ2-7; TRBD1 matches 9 bases. V gave up 6 bases and J gave up 2 bases; unmatched junction bases: 2. From germline, CDR1 is MNHEY and CDR2 SMNVEV (reference sequence). There are 13 residues in the CDR3. CDR3 amino acids: CASSNRGPYEQYF. The CDR3 DNA follows: TGTGCCAGCAGCAACAGGGGGCCCTACGAGCAGTACTTC.

This clone was found a few times. The chain uses TRBV19 and TRBJ1-6; no definite D call. The germline CDR1 and CDR2 sequences are LNHDA and SQIVND (reference sequence). Trimming cost V 3 bases and J 5 bases, with 14 bases left between them. The CDR3 totals 16 residues. DNA for the CDR3: TGTGCCAGTAGTATCGCCCGGGTACGGGATAATTCACCCCTCCACTTT. Translating gives CASSIARVRDNSPLHF.

The rearrangement uses TRBV2 and TRBJ2-3; tentative D call: TRBD2 (5 bases). V dropped 6 bases and J dropped 6 bases, with 7 bases sitting between them. Germline assignment: CDR1 SNHLY and CDR2 FYNNEI. The CDR3 has 11 amino acids. The CDR3 sequence is CASRPGDTQYF. Here the CDR3 DNA reads TGTGCCAGCAGACCGGGGGATACGCAGTATTTT.

The J gene is TRBJ1-1, the V gene TRBV14, with a weak D call TRBD1 (5 bases). Trimming left V 3 bases short and J 6 bases short, with 17 bases between. This CDR3 region has 15 residues. Germline CDR1 and CDR2: SGHDN and FVKESK. Written as DNA, the CDR3 is TGTGCCAGCAGCCATCGACAGTTAGTTTACTCTGAAGCTTTCTTT. Residues: CASSHRQLVYSEAFF.

This clone was seen only once. The genes are TRBV4-1 and TRBJ2-4, with D possibly matching TRBD2 (7 bases). Deletions cut 0 bases from V and 0 bases from J, with 18 bases between. This CDR3 has 19 residues. Per germline, CDR1 MGHRA and CDR2 YSYEKL. CDR3 protein: CASSQDIGTGGLAKNIQYF. The CDR3 nucleotides are TGCGCCAGCAGCCAAGATATAGGAACGGGGGGCCTAGCCAAAAACATTCAGTACTTC.

This clone was observed a single time. This chain joins TRBV19 and TRBJ1-2; D unclear. V lost 7 bases and J lost 6, with 9 bases in between. Germline lookup yields CDR1 LNHDA and CDR2 SQIVND (reference sequence). The CDR3 runs to 11 residues. CDR3 DNA: TGTGCCAGTACAAATGGAGATGGCTACACCTTC. Amino acids: CASTNGDGYTF.

This chain uses TRBV19 with TRBJ1-2; the D is unclear. The CDR3 has 12 amino acids. V was clipped by 7 bases and J by 4 bases, with 10 bases between them. Germline loops: CDR1 LNHDA, CDR2 SQIVND (reference sequence). The CDR3 region has the DNA TGTGCCAGTATTCCGGTTTCCTATGGCTACACCTTC. This sequence encodes CASIPVSYGYTF. The full variable domain, in which reference TRBV19 and TRBJ1-2 provide the parts outside the CDR3, is DGGITQSPKYLFRKEGQNVTLSCEQNLNHDAMYWYRQDPGQGLRLIYYSQIVNDFQKGDIAEGYSVSREKKESFPLTVTSAQKNPTAFYLCASIPVSYGYTFGSGTRLTVV.

V usage is TRBV19 and J usage is TRBJ1-2; D ambiguous. The CDR3 is made up of 13 amino acids. V was cut by 3 bases and J by 5 bases, with 10 bases left in between. The germline V gene encodes CDR1 LNHDA and CDR2 SQIVND (reference sequence). For the CDR3, the DNA is TGTGCCAGTAGTATTATCGCGGGGTATGGCTACACCTTC. Translating it yields CASSIIAGYGYTF.

The chain has TRBV11-2 and TRBJ1-2; possible D gene TRBD1, 6 bases. CDR1 SGHAT and CDR2 FQNNGV come from the germline V gene. V lost 5 bases, J lost 8 bases, and 18 bases lay in between. This CDR3 is built from 14 residues. In DNA form, the CDR3 reads TGTGCCAGCAGCCCCGTCGCAGGGGACGGAGGCTACACCTTC. This translates into CASSPVAGDGGYTF. Variable domain in full (rest from reference TRBV11-2 and TRBJ1-2): EAGVAQSPRYKIIEKRQSVAFWCNPISGHATLYWYQQILGQGPKLLIQFQNNGVVDDSQLPKDRFSAERLKGVDSTLKIQPAKLEDSAVYLCASSPVAGDGGYTFGSGTRLTVV.